Listed below are T cell receptor beta chains from one sample, sequenced in a study of PD-L1 blockade in urothelial cancer. Repertoires were generated with immunoSEQ multiplex PCR, while TCRdb's copy carries only in-frame clones and drops some. The sample includes about 50,000 clones, roughly 85% of them seen just once. The sequencing here drew on PBMCs, taken around atezolizumab (anti-PD-L1) treatment. The receptors derive from a woman aged 60 to 75 with urothelial cancer. CDR3s include the opening cysteine and the closing phenylalanine or tryptophan. Each record gives: V gene, J gene, CDR3 protein.

v_call: TRBV4-3
j_call: TRBJ2-1
cdr3_aa: CASSRPNGKTSGRFDNEQFF

v_call: TRBV28
j_call: TRBJ2-1
cdr3_aa: CATFLAGVLNEQFF

v_call: TRBV18
j_call: TRBJ2-5
cdr3_aa: CASSPGETQYF

v_call: TRBV27
j_call: TRBJ2-7
cdr3_aa: CASSFGQGSSYEQYF

v_call: TRBV9
j_call: TRBJ2-5
cdr3_aa: CASSVGQETQYF

v_call: TRBV4-3
j_call: TRBJ1-4
cdr3_aa: CASSQDGGTSTNEKLFF

v_call: TRBV7-2
j_call: TRBJ2-3
cdr3_aa: CASSSRWAGDTQYF

v_call: TRBV19
j_call: TRBJ2-1
cdr3_aa: CASRSQGSEQFF

v_call: TRBV18
j_call: TRBJ2-7
cdr3_aa: CASSPGDSVLLYEQYF

v_call: TRBV19
j_call: TRBJ2-7
cdr3_aa: CASSIVGTVDEQYF

v_call: TRBV9
j_call: TRBJ1-3
cdr3_aa: CASSAGGGSLSGNTIYF

v_call: TRBV9
j_call: TRBJ2-5
cdr3_aa: CASSPTGGLWGETQYF

v_call: TRBV27
j_call: TRBJ1-1
cdr3_aa: CASSLFGANTEAFF

v_call: TRBV7-9
j_call: TRBJ2-7
cdr3_aa: CASSREREQYF

v_call: TRBV5-1
j_call: TRBJ1-6
cdr3_aa: CASSLSGVEVHSPLHF

v_call: TRBV9
j_call: TRBJ2-5
cdr3_aa: CASSAIGTVKETQYF

v_call: TRBV19
j_call: TRBJ2-3
cdr3_aa: CASSLGGGARDTQYF

v_call: TRBV9
j_call: TRBJ2-5
cdr3_aa: CASSAQGRETQYF

v_call: TRBV19
j_call: TRBJ2-1
cdr3_aa: CASSIGTGINSYNEQFF

v_call: TRBV9
j_call: TRBJ1-1
cdr3_aa: CASSPWALNTEAFF

v_call: TRBV6-1
j_call: TRBJ2-1
cdr3_aa: CASSGPRAASGVYNEQFF

v_call: TRBV6-4
j_call: TRBJ1-1
cdr3_aa: CASSRTGNTEAFF

v_call: TRBV10-3
j_call: TRBJ2-3
cdr3_aa: CAVGRVGRRLTDTQYF

v_call: TRBV4-1
j_call: TRBJ2-5
cdr3_aa: CASSQGTSGRLGETQYF

v_call: TRBV29-1
j_call: TRBJ2-1
cdr3_aa: CSVEPSESYNEQFF

v_call: TRBV6-5
j_call: TRBJ1-5
cdr3_aa: CATQGSSNQPQHF

v_call: TRBV18
j_call: TRBJ2-5
cdr3_aa: CAGGTSVETQYF

v_call: TRBV19
j_call: TRBJ2-2
cdr3_aa: CASRSPGMAGELFF